These 27 T cell receptor beta chains originate from one sample sequenced in a study of blood T cell repertoires in COVID-19. The table came from immunoSEQ multiplex PCR; TCRdb's copy has only in-frame clones and leaves some out. The sample gives more than 200,000 clones, approximately 84% of which show up once; about 4.5% is in the top ten. The specimen sequenced was peripheral blood. The receptors shown here come from a man aged 45-60 years with acute or convalescent COVID-19.

The table lists this clone with a count of one. The V call is TRBV10-2, the J call TRBJ2-1; TRBD1 is a possible D gene (6 bases). This CDR3 has 15 amino acids. CDR1 and CDR2 (germline): WSHSY, SAAADI. Trimming left V 6 bases short and J 0 bases short, with 12 bases between. The CDR3 sequence: CASRDTGSSYNEQFF. In DNA, the CDR3 is TGCGCCAGCAGAGATACAGGGAGCTCCTACAATGAGCAGTTCTTC.

This chain links TRBV7-2 with TRBJ1-5; D is perhaps TRBD1 (5 bases). V was pared by 3 bases and J by 4 bases, with 13 bases between. This CDR3 is 15 amino acids long. Germline assignment: CDR1 SGHTA and CDR2 FQGNSA. CDR3 residues: CASSLTRAVNQPQHF. The CDR3 DNA reads TGTGCCAGCAGCTTGACCAGGGCAGTTAATCAGCCCCAGCATTTT.

This clone was detected only once. This rearrangement joins TRBV5-6 to TRBJ2-5; 9 bases fit TRBD1. The CDR3 extends over 14 amino acids. Trimming at V came to 4 bases and at J to 3 bases, leaving 4 bases not matched to a gene. Looked up from germline, CDR1 is SGHDT and CDR2 is YYEEEE. The CDR3 sequence is CASSPWTGEETQYF. The CDR3, as DNA: TGTGCCAGCAGCCCCTGGACAGGGGAAGAGACCCAGTACTTC.

V usage is TRBV11-3 and J usage is TRBJ2-3; maybe TRBD2 (6 bases). Per the germline V gene, CDR1 is SGHNT and CDR2 is YENEEA. There are 15 residues in the CDR3. Trimming removed 6 bases from V and 6 bases from J, with 19 bases in between. The CDR3 DNA is TGTGCCAGCAGTCGGGGGATGGGTCAAACGGATACGCAGTATTTT. This codes for CASSRGMGQTDTQYF. The variable domain in full, with the rest retrieved from reference TRBV11-3 and TRBJ2-3, is EAGVVQSPRYKIIEKKQPVAFWCNPISGHNTLYWYLQNLGQGPELLIRYENEEAVDDSQLPKDRFSAERLKGVDSTLKIQPAELGDSAVYLCASSRGMGQTDTQYFGPGTRLTVL.

V and J are TRBV6-5 and TRBJ2-5, with 7 bases identical to TRBD2. Germline CDR1 reads MNHEY; CDR2 reads SVGAGI. The V gene end was trimmed by 11 bases and the J gene end by 1 base; junction bases not matched to a gene: 7. The CDR3 length is 13 residues. CDR3 in amino acids: CAHARGTQETQYF. CDR3 nucleotides: TGTGCCCACGCGCGGGGGACCCAAGAGACCCAGTACTTC.

This clone appeared once. The genes are TRBV6-1 and TRBJ1-4; D is possibly TRBD1 (5 bases). The CDR3 extends over 16 amino acids. Germline lookup yields CDR1 MNHNS and CDR2 SASEGT. Trimming took off 2 bases at V and 2 bases at J, with 12 bases between the two ends. The CDR3 spells CASSEREGSTNEKLFF. Here the CDR3 DNA reads TGTGCCAGCAGTGAAAGGGAGGGGTCGACTAATGAAAAACTGTTTTTT.

The table lists this clone with a few counts. The gene calls are TRBV9 and TRBJ2-1; TRBD2 matches 11 bases. This CDR3 is built from 15 residues. With V trimmed by 3 bases and J by 6 bases, 5 bases remained unmatched. The V gene's germline CDR1 is SGDLS and CDR2 YYNGEE. CDR3 region: CASSDRTSGFNEQFF. Written as DNA, the CDR3 is TGTGCCAGCAGCGACCGGACTAGCGGGTTCAATGAGCAGTTCTTC.

The rearrangement links TRBV15 to TRBJ1-4, with 7 nucleotides matching TRBD1. The CDR3 has 15 residues. The ends lost 0 bases at V and 5 bases at J; junction bases unmatched: 3. Germline V gene data show CDR1 as LNHNV and CDR2 as YYDKDF (reference sequence). CDR3 sequence reads: CATSRDSRGNEKLFF. CDR3 bases: TGTGCCACCAGCAGAGATTCCAGGGGGAATGAAAAACTGTTTTTT.

This chain joins TRBV5-5 and TRBJ1-3, with 8 bases identical to TRBD1. With 1 base clipped from V and 1 base from J, the junction kept 7 bases outside the gene matches. CDR1 is SGHKS, CDR2 YYEKEE, per germline (reference sequence). The CDR3 runs to 17 residues. The CDR3 bases are TGTGCCAGCAGCTTGCGGGCAGGGGGCGCATCTGGAAACACCATATATTTT. This sequence encodes CASSLRAGGASGNTIYF.

The chain carries TRBV3-1 (or the pseudogene TRBV3-2) and TRBJ2-2; possible D gene TRBD2, 6 bases. The CDR3 runs to 17 residues. The V end was cut by 1 base, the J end by 5 bases, with 17 bases between. Germline CDR1 reads LGHDT; CDR2 reads YNNKEL (reference sequence). CDR3 sequence: CASSQVGGAAGTGELFF. CDR3 in DNA: TGTGCCAGCAGCCAAGTCGGCGGGGCCGCGGGAACCGGGGAGCTGTTTTTT.

This clone is categorized as medium-sized. The CDR3: CAWEGARGSYEQYF. CDR3 nucleotide sequence: TGTGCCTGGGAGGGAGCCCGGGGTTCGTACGAGCAGTACTTC. The chain links TRBV30 to TRBJ2-7, with TRBD2 as a possible D gene (5 bases). The ends were cut back, 5 bases at V and 4 bases at J, with 18 bases in the middle. The CDR3 totals 14 residues. Germline CDR1 reads GTSNPN; CDR2 reads SVGIG (reference sequence).

The genes are TRBV24-1 and TRBJ1-5, with 8 bases fitting TRBD1. CDR3 size: 17 residues. Germline CDR1 KGHDR, CDR2 SFDVKD. V trimming: 5 bases; J trimming: 4 bases; junction bases outside the gene matches: 12. In DNA, the CDR3 is TGTGCCACCAGTGTTTACCAGGACAGGGAATCGAATCAGCCCCAGCATTTT. Its translation is CATSVYQDRESNQPQHF.

A single count supports this clone. This chain links TRBV5-1 with TRBJ2-1; 8 bases agree with TRBD2. The V gene's germline CDR1 is SGHRS and CDR2 YFSETQ. V shed 4 bases, J shed 2 bases, and the junction held 17 bases outside the gene matches. The length of the CDR3 is 19 residues. Here the CDR3 DNA reads TGCGCCAGCAGCCGCCCGGGACTAGGTCTGAAGTTCACCTACAATGAGCAGTTCTTC. Translated: CASSRPGLGLKFTYNEQFF.

CDR3 protein: CASSYGGWDTDTQYF. The DNA of the CDR3 is TGTGCCAGCAGTTATGGCGGGTGGGACACAGATACGCAGTATTTT. The chain is built from TRBV6-2 or TRBV6-3 and TRBJ2-3, with D tentatively TRBD2 (5 bases). Germline V gene sequence: CDR1 MNHEY, CDR2 SVGEGT. CDR3 length: 15 amino acids. V was cut by 3 bases and J by 2 bases, with 12 bases left in between.

The chain has TRBV12-5 and TRBJ1-1; D is unclear. Germline CDR1 is LGHNT and CDR2 is FRNRAP. This CDR3 spans 15 amino acids. Trimming pared 7 bases from V and 4 bases from J, leaving 19 bases between. The CDR3 sequence: CASALWAGPGTEAFF. In DNA form, the CDR3 reads TGTGCTAGTGCCCTATGGGCAGGTCCTGGCACTGAAGCTTTCTTT.

In its sample, this clone was seen a few times. The chain couples TRBV9 to TRBJ2-7; maybe TRBD2 (5 bases). Germline V CDR1 and CDR2: SGDLS, YYNGEE. V was cut by 0 bases and J by 4 bases, with 14 bases left in between. CDR3 length: 15 amino acids. In DNA, the CDR3 is TGTGCCAGCAGCGTAGCGGGCAGCGGTGCTTACGAGCAGTACTTC. This encodes CASSVAGSGAYEQYF.

The chain couples TRBV5-1 to TRBJ1-4, with D tentatively TRBD1 (5 bases). This CDR3 region has 15 residues. V shed 4 bases and J shed 8 bases, with 18 bases lying between them. The germline V gene has CDR1 SGHRS and CDR2 YFSETQ. CDR3 DNA: TGCGCCAGCAGCCCGGGGACCCGCGGGAGGGAAAAACTGTTTTTT. Protein sequence: CASSPGTRGREKLFF.

This clone was found a few times. This chain uses TRBV5-5 with TRBJ1-1; possible D gene TRBD1, 5 bases. The V end was cut by 4 bases, the J end by 7 bases, with 17 bases between. Germline V gene data show CDR1 as SGHKS and CDR2 as YYEKEE (reference sequence). There are 14 residues in the CDR3. CDR3 amino acids: CASSPTGREGEAFF. The CDR3 nucleotides are TGTGCCAGCAGCCCGACTGGCAGGGAGGGTGAAGCTTTCTTT. Filled out from reference TRBV5-5 and TRBJ1-1, the complete variable domain reads DAGVTQSPTHLIKTRGQQVTLRCSPISGHKSVSWYQQVLGQGPQFIFQYYEKEERGRGNFPDRFSARQFPNYSSELNVNALLLGDSALYLCASSPTGREGEAFFGQGTRLTVV.

In its sample, this clone was seen many times. The V and J genes are TRBV5-6 and TRBJ2-7, with a possible D match to TRBD2 (5 bases). Germline CDR1 is SGHDT and CDR2 is YYEEEE. Between the trimmed V and J ends, which lost 1 base and 3 bases, there was a span of 8 bases. This CDR3 has 13 amino acids. In DNA form, the CDR3 reads TGTGCCAGCAGCTTGCGAGGGTTCTACGAGCAGTACTTC. Protein sequence: CASSLRGFYEQYF.

The chain links TRBV5-1 to TRBJ1-2; D is unresolved. V shed 5 bases and J shed 0 bases, with 8 bases lying between them. The CDR3 runs to 13 residues. CDR1 and CDR2 (germline): SGHRS, YFSETQ. DNA of the CDR3: TGCGCCAGCAGGGAGGTCCCTAACTATGGCTACACCTTC. It codes for CASREVPNYGYTF.

This clone was observed once. The gene calls are TRBV11-2 and TRBJ2-1; weak D call: TRBD1 (5 bases). Per the germline V gene, CDR1 is SGHAT and CDR2 is FQNNGV. The ends were cut back, 4 bases at V and 12 bases at J, with 13 bases in the middle. This CDR3 spans 12 amino acids. The CDR3 loop is CASSSRTTRQFF. The CDR3 DNA sequence: TGTGCCAGCAGCTCAAGGACAACGCGGCAGTTCTTC.

The CDR3 protein is CASSPPGQRDTIYF. Here the CDR3 DNA reads TGTGCCAGCTCACCACCGGGACAGAGGGACACCATATATTTT. The chain employs TRBV18 and TRBJ1-3; 7 positions match TRBD1. The CDR3 is made up of 14 amino acids. Germline V lookup: CDR1 KGHSH, CDR2 LQKENI. The trim removed 0 bases at V and 8 bases at J, leaving 4 bases unmatched.

This clone was seen a few times. The chain carries TRBV19 and TRBJ1-1; D unresolved. The CDR3 is 13 residues long. The V and J ends lost 6 bases and 8 bases respectively, with 16 bases between them. Germline assignment: CDR1 LNHDA and CDR2 SQIVND (reference sequence). The CDR3 here is CASRDWSDREAFF. The CDR3 nucleotides read TGTGCCAGTAGGGACTGGTCTGATCGGGAAGCTTTCTTT.

The chain is built from TRBV6-5 and TRBJ1-6, with TRBD1 matching 8 bases. Germline V CDR1 and CDR2: MNHEY, SVGAGI. V was pared by 6 bases and J by 9 bases, with 7 bases of the junction left unmatched. There are 14 residues in the CDR3. CDR3 sequence reads: CASSFDRGSSPLHF. The CDR3, as DNA: TGTGCCAGCAGCTTCGACAGGGGTAGTTCACCCCTCCACTTT.

The V call is TRBV6-5, the J call TRBJ1-1, with D hard to call. The length of the CDR3 is 11 residues. With 8 bases removed from V and 4 bases from J, the gap between germline ends came to 8 bases. Germline V gives CDR1 MNHEY, CDR2 SVGAGI. The CDR3 region is CASLQFTEAFF. Here the CDR3 DNA reads TGTGCCAGCCTACAGTTCACTGAAGCTTTCTTT.

V gene TRBV10-3 combines with J gene TRBJ2-7; 7 positions agree with TRBD1. Germline lookup yields CDR1 ENHRY and CDR2 SYGVKD. The CDR3 has 21 residues. V was clipped by 0 bases and J by 1 base; unmatched bases: 21. DNA for the CDR3: TGTGCCATCAGTGAGTCTGGACCGGGACAGCGACTACGTTTTCGTTCCTACGAGCAGTACTTC. Its protein is CAISESGPGQRLRFRSYEQYF.

The rearrangement uses TRBV5-6 and TRBJ1-5; D may be TRBD1 (6 bases). The V end was cut by 4 bases, the J end by 1 base, with 15 bases between. Germline loops: CDR1 SGHDT, CDR2 YYEEEE. The CDR3 consists of 16 residues. The CDR3 here is CASSARRTASNQPQHF. The DNA for the CDR3 is TGTGCCAGCAGCGCCAGGCGGACAGCAAGCAATCAGCCCCAGCATTTT.